This TCR beta chain was captured by sequencing in a study of shared T cell receptors in the human thymus. This CDR3 comprises 16 residues. The V gene's germline CDR1 is SGHVS and CDR2 FQNEAQ. J lost 6 bases, V lost 1 base, and 9 bases had no gene match. Sequencing was performed with immunoSEQ multiplex PCR; in TCRdb, only in-frame clones are kept and a portion is missing. The sample has about 540,000 clones, approximately 78% seen once; the top ten hold 0.013%. These records were also assigned to another study, of human thymus T cells. From that paper: Thymic and blood repertoires appeared to carry a bias in their V and J gene usage. Related research described strongly overlapping thymic repertoires in unrelated people.

The sample taken for sequencing was thymocytes. The rearrangement uses TRBV7-8 and TRBJ2-1; 7 positions agree with TRBD2. The source of this sequence is a boy less than two years old with a congenital heart defect. For the CDR3, the DNA is TGTGCCAGCAGCTTAGGTCCCCGGACTAGTATCAATGAGCAGTTCTTC. Its protein is CASSLGPRTSINEQFF.